Presented here are 15 T cell receptor beta chains from one specimen sequenced in a study of human T cells and chemical hapten exposure. TCRdb recomputed calls from the RACE reads with MiXCR, one row per CDR3 protein. The data show more than 300,000 distinct CDR3 sequences, roughly 5% seen once. Indicated time point: pre-sensitization, week 0. The treatment here: therapeutic diphenylcyclopropenone sensitization with weekly scalp DPC. Sequences were derived from whole blood, sampled in connection with sensitization to the hapten diphenylcyclopropenone (DPC). These receptors all stem from a woman aged 50 to 60 with alopecia areata. Some clones in this sample may be carry-over from other donors' samples.

This clonotype was found many times. This chain links TRBV5-1 with TRBJ2-3; D is ambiguous. Germline V gene lookup returns CDR1 SGHRS and CDR2 YFSETQ. The CDR3 runs 12 residues. Trimming took 0 bases from V and 12 from J, leaving 11 bases between them. The CDR3 loop is CASSLENLLQYF. The DNA of the CDR3 is TGCGCCAGCAGCTTGGAAAATCTCTTACAGTATTTT.

This clonotype occurred a few times. V and J are TRBV6-5 and TRBJ2-2; TRBD1 agrees at 11 bases. The CDR3 has 16 amino acids. Trimming at V came to 6 bases and at J to 7 bases, leaving 10 bases not matched to a gene. Germline V gene data show CDR1 as MNHEY and CDR2 as SVGAGI. CDR3 DNA sequence: TGTGCCAGCAGGGGGTTCCGGACAGGGGGCAGCGGGGAGCTGTTTTTT. This codes for CASRGFRTGGSGELFF.

This clonotype has a count of ten or more. The chain employs TRBV30 and TRBJ1-5; weak D call: TRBD1 (6 bases). From germline, CDR1 is GTSNPN and CDR2 SVGIG (reference sequence). The CDR3 is made up of 13 amino acids. Trimming took 1 base from V and 5 from J, leaving 9 bases between them. CDR3 sequence (DNA): TGTGCCTGGAGTGGGCAGGGGTATCAGCCCCAGCATTTT. This gives the protein CAWSGQGYQPQHF.

This clonotype appeared a few times. CDR3 protein: CASSEDGAGGFFYEQYF. CDR3 DNA sequence: TGTGCCAGCAGTGAAGATGGCGCGGGGGGCTTCTTTTACGAGCAGTACTTC. The chain is built from TRBV6-1 and TRBJ2-7; TRBD2 matches 8 bases. CDR1 is MNHNS, CDR2 SASEGT, per germline. This CDR3 is 17 amino acids long. V was pared by 1 base and J by 4 bases, with 12 bases of the junction left unmatched.

J is TRBJ2-2 and V is TRBV12-3 or TRBV12-4; 10 nucleotides match TRBD1. CDR3 length: 18 amino acids. J was trimmed by 5 bases and V by 5 bases; bases with no gene match: 14. In DNA, the CDR3 is TGTGCCAGCAGTCGCGGGACAGGGGTGACCCTGGCAACCGGGGAGCTGTTTTTT. This encodes CASSRGTGVTLATGELFF.

V is TRBV12-3 or TRBV12-4 and J is TRBJ1-4; D uncertain. The CDR3 is 15 residues long. Trimming cost V 2 bases and J 8 bases, with 15 bases left between them. This CDR3 is CASSLKAPFGEKLFF. In DNA, the CDR3 is TGTGCCAGCAGTTTAAAGGCCCCTTTCGGCGAAAAACTGTTTTTT.

V gene TRBV5-1 combines with J gene TRBJ2-3, with TRBD2 identical over 15 bases. The length of the CDR3 is 19 residues. V trimming: 4 bases; J trimming: 3 bases; junction bases outside the gene matches: 12. CDR1 is SGHRS and CDR2 is YFSETQ in the germline V gene. The chain's CDR3 is CASSMGTSGGLSVTDTQYF. CDR3 DNA sequence: TGCGCCAGCAGCATGGGGACTAGCGGGGGGCTAAGCGTAACAGATACGCAGTATTTT.

This clonotype was detected a few times. This chain uses TRBV4-2 with TRBJ1-6; possible D gene TRBD1, 5 bases. This CDR3 comprises 20 residues. Germline V lookup: CDR1 LGHNA, CDR2 YNFKEQ. Trimming shortened V by 0 bases and J by 4 bases, and 22 bases separated the two germline ends. CDR3 residues: CASSQEGTRTPFRYNSPLHF. As DNA, the CDR3 is TGTGCCAGCAGCCAAGAAGGGACCCGGACCCCTTTTCGATATAATTCACCCCTCCACTTT.

This clonotype has just a few counts. V gene TRBV7-6 combines with J gene TRBJ2-3, with 11 positions matching TRBD2. V lost 6 bases, J lost 5 bases, and 7 bases stayed unmatched. Germline CDR1 reads SGHVS; CDR2 reads FNYEAQ. The CDR3 runs to 15 residues. CDR3: CASSISGGAVDTQYF. CDR3 bases: TGTGCCAGCAGTATTAGCGGGGGGGCCGTAGATACGCAGTATTTT.

This clonotype appeared many times. This chain joins TRBV3-1 and TRBJ2-3, with 13 bases fitting TRBD2. Germline trimming cut 1 base from V and 2 bases from J; bases unmatched to any gene: 9. The CDR3 extends over 19 amino acids. The V gene's germline CDR1 is LGHDT and CDR2 YNNKEL (reference sequence). CDR3 coding DNA: TGTGCCAGCAGCCAAGGAGGGACTAGCGGGACGTGGACCACAGATACGCAGTATTTT. Amino acid sequence: CASSQGGTSGTWTTDTQYF.

This clonotype has a count of ten or more. The chain has TRBV29-1 and TRBJ2-7, with D possibly being TRBD1 or TRBD2 (6 bases each). Germline loops: CDR1 SQVTM, CDR2 ANQGSEA. V lost 3 bases and J lost 4, with 10 bases in between. The CDR3 runs 12 residues. The CDR3, as DNA: TGCAGCGTTGAGCAGGGGAGGTACGAGCAGTACTTC. It yields the protein CSVEQGRYEQYF.

This clonotype was counted at least ten times. The chain uses TRBV5-1 and TRBJ1-3; D is unclear. V lost 7 bases and J 0 bases, leaving 5 bases between the germline ends. CDR1 SGHRS and CDR2 YFSETQ come from the germline V gene. The length of the CDR3 is 12 residues. The CDR3 here is CASCDSGNTIYF. The CDR3 DNA follows: TGCGCCAGCTGCGACTCTGGAAACACCATATATTTT.

At least ten counts were recorded for this clonotype. The chain links TRBV12-3 or TRBV12-4 to TRBJ2-1; 16 bases map to TRBD2. The length of the CDR3 is 16 residues. The junction had 3 bases not matched to a gene; V was cut back by 5 bases and J by 5 bases. CDR3 protein: CASSGGLAGGHNEQFF. The DNA for the CDR3 is TGTGCCAGCAGTGGGGGACTAGCGGGAGGGCACAATGAGCAGTTCTTC.

The V and J genes are TRBV20-1 and TRBJ2-2; no clear D gene. The CDR3 runs to 14 residues. Germline CDR1 is DFQATT and CDR2 is SNEGSKA (reference sequence). Trimming took off 3 bases at V and 5 bases at J, with 13 bases between the two ends. The CDR3 sequence: CSASIWGGTGELFF. For the CDR3, the DNA is TGCAGTGCTAGTATCTGGGGTGGTACCGGGGAGCTGTTTTTT.

The chain has TRBV12-3 or TRBV12-4 and TRBJ2-2; D not certain. This CDR3 comprises 13 residues. The germline V and J ends were trimmed by 6 bases and 4 bases, with 9 bases remaining between them. Written as DNA, the CDR3 is TGTGCCAGCAGACAGCAGTCCACCGGGGAGCTGTTTTTT. It specifies CASRQQSTGELFF.